These 21 T cell receptor beta chains came from one sample sequenced in a study of blood T cell repertoires in COVID-19. Clones were read by immunoSEQ multiplex PCR, and TCRdb kept only the in-frame ones, dropping some. The sample has around 220,000 clones, more than 85% seen once. The sequenced sample consisted of peripheral blood. The receptors were gathered from a man aged 35 to 55 with active or convalescent COVID-19.

V gene TRBV10-1 combines with J gene TRBJ2-4; possibly TRBD2 for D (6 bases). This CDR3 is 14 amino acids long. Germline V gene lookup returns CDR1 WNHNN and CDR2 SYGVQD (reference sequence). Trimming pared 5 bases from V and 3 bases from J, leaving 11 bases between. CDR3 sequence reads: CASSLGGDKNIQYF. CDR3 nucleotides: TGCGCCAGCAGTTTGGGGGGTGACAAAAACATTCAGTACTTC.

This chain uses TRBV6-1 with TRBJ1-5, with a possible D match to TRBD1 (6 bases). Looked up from germline, CDR1 is MNHNS and CDR2 is SASEGT. CDR3 length equals 13 residues. V lost 3 bases, J lost 7 bases, and 10 bases lay in between. The DNA of the CDR3 is TGTGCCAGCAGTGAGAGGGGGATACAGCCCCAGCATTTT. Translation: CASSERGIQPQHF.

The rearrangement joins TRBV9 to TRBJ2-1; TRBD1 agrees at 8 bases. V dropped 4 bases and J dropped 9; count of bases not matched to a gene: 6. The CDR3 spans 13 residues. Germline V gene sequence: CDR1 SGDLS, CDR2 YYNGEE. CDR3 residues: CASSLTGEAEQFF. CDR3 coding DNA: TGTGCCAGCAGCCTGACAGGGGAGGCTGAGCAGTTCTTC.

V usage is TRBV9 and J usage is TRBJ2-3, with 10 bases that match TRBD2. This CDR3 has 16 residues. Trimming at V came to 2 bases and at J to 0 bases, leaving 3 bases not matched to a gene. The germline V gene has CDR1 SGDLS and CDR2 YYNGEE. The CDR3 loop is CASSVILAGSTDTQYF. The CDR3 nucleotides are TGTGCCAGCAGCGTTATACTAGCGGGAAGCACAGATACGCAGTATTTT.

At least ten counts were recorded for this clone. The CDR3 protein is CASSSQYATGGHEKLFF. The DNA of the CDR3 is TGTGCCAGCAGTTCGCAATACGCGACAGGTGGTCATGAAAAACTGTTTTTT. J is TRBJ1-4 and V is TRBV27, with a possible D match to TRBD1 (6 bases). CDR3 length: 17 residues. Germline V lookup: CDR1 MNHEY, CDR2 SMNVEV (reference sequence). V lost 4 bases and J 6 bases, leaving 21 bases between the germline ends. Full variable domain (outside the CDR3, taken from reference TRBV27 and TRBJ1-4): EAQVTQNPRYLITVTGKKLTVTCSQNMNHEYMSWYRQDPGLGLRQIYYSMNVEVTDKGDVPEGYKVSRKEKRNFPLILESPSPNQTSLYFCASSSQYATGGHEKLFFGSGTQLSVL.

This clone was observed a single time. The V gene is TRBV5-6, the J gene TRBJ2-7; D uncertain. Germline V CDR1 and CDR2: SGHDT, YYEEEE. Trimming cost V 4 bases and J 2 bases, with 13 bases left between them. The CDR3 consists of 14 residues. The CDR3 DNA reads as TGTGCCAGCAGCGGCCCGGCGGAAACCTACGAGCAGTACTTC. Protein product: CASSGPAETYEQYF.

The rearrangement uses TRBV6-1 and TRBJ2-1; no firm D call. The germline V gene has CDR1 MNHNS and CDR2 SASEGT. The CDR3 has 14 amino acids. Between the trimmed V and J ends, which lost 1 base and 3 bases, there was a span of 7 bases. DNA of the CDR3: TGTGCCAGCAGTGAAGTTGGCAGCTACAATGAGCAGTTCTTC. This gives the protein CASSEVGSYNEQFF.

The chain combines TRBV7-2 with TRBJ2-1, with D possibly matching TRBD2 (5 bases). The length of the CDR3 is 13 residues. CDR1 is SGHTA, CDR2 FQGNSA, per germline. Trimming removed 5 bases at V and 10 bases at J, with 15 bases between. The CDR3 DNA reads as TGTGCCAGCAGCCCAGGACTTCTTCGAGAGCAGTTCTTC. Encoded protein: CASSPGLLREQFF.

This clone has just one count. The J gene is TRBJ2-7, the V gene TRBV9; 7 bases fit TRBD1. V shed 3 bases and J 5 bases; nucleotides not matched to a gene: 8. Germline V gene sequence: CDR1 SGDLS, CDR2 YYNGEE. The CDR3 is 14 amino acids. The CDR3 reads CASSATRQGNEQYF. CDR3 sequence (DNA): TGTGCCAGCAGCGCGACACGACAGGGAAACGAGCAGTACTTC. Together with reference TRBV9 and TRBJ2-7, the CDR3 gives the full variable domain: DSGVTQTPKHLITATGQRVTLRCSPRSGDLSVYWYQQSLDQGLQFLIQYYNGEERAKGNILERFSAQQFPDLHSELNLSSLELGDSALYFCASSATRQGNEQYFGPGTRLTVT.

The chain has TRBV5-1 and TRBJ1-4; 11 nucleotides align to TRBD1. V lost 4 bases and J lost 7; bases outside the gene matches: 9. This CDR3 is built from 16 residues. In germline, CDR1 is SGHRS, CDR2 YFSETQ. The CDR3: CASSPGQGAVVEKLFF. In DNA form, the CDR3 reads TGCGCCAGCAGCCCCGGACAGGGGGCGGTGGTTGAAAAACTGTTTTTT.

The chain is built from TRBV4-1 and TRBJ2-1; tentative D call: TRBD2 (6 bases). Trimming pared 1 base from V and 3 bases from J, leaving 22 bases between. CDR3 length: 19 amino acids. The germline gives CDR1 MGHRA, CDR2 YSYEKL. The CDR3 DNA is TGCGCCAGCAGCCAAGTAACGGGCTTCGGAGGGGCTCTCTACAATGAGCAGTTCTTC. The encoded protein is CASSQVTGFGGALYNEQFF.

This clone was observed once. V gene TRBV2 combines with J gene TRBJ2-2; tentatively, D is TRBD1 (6 bases). Germline CDR1 and CDR2: SNHLY and FYNNEI. This CDR3 is built from 15 residues. V was pared by 7 bases and J by 7 bases, with 19 bases between. CDR3: CASTTRNRAGGELFF. The CDR3 DNA follows: TGTGCCAGCACCACCCGGAACAGGGCTGGCGGGGAGCTGTTTTTT.

The chain couples TRBV9 to TRBJ2-3, with D perhaps matching TRBD2 (6 bases). V shed 3 bases and J shed 3 bases, with 14 bases lying between them. The CDR3 is 15 amino acids. The V gene's germline CDR1 is SGDLS and CDR2 YYNGEE. Here the CDR3 reads CASSATLGGTDTQYF. The CDR3 nucleotides are TGTGCCAGCAGCGCAACCCTTGGAGGGACAGATACGCAGTATTTT.

This chain uses TRBV27 with TRBJ2-2, with 7 bases lining up with TRBD2. The V gene's germline CDR1 is MNHEY and CDR2 SMNVEV (reference sequence). V lost 1 base to trimming and J lost 7 bases; unmatched junction nucleotides: 9. CDR3 size: 16 residues. CDR3 nucleotides: TGTGCCAGCAGTTTATTCTACGGCGGGGGAAACGGGGAGCTGTTTTTT. Residues: CASSLFYGGGNGELFF.

The chain has TRBV5-4 and TRBJ1-4; D may be TRBD1 (6 bases). Germline V CDR1 and CDR2: SGHNT, YYREEE (reference sequence). This CDR3 is 14 amino acids long. Trimming pared 0 bases from V and 16 bases from J, leaving 19 bases between. CDR3 region: CASSLDRVPGLEFF. DNA for the CDR3: TGTGCCAGCAGCTTGGACAGGGTACCCGGTCTGGAGTTTTTT.

CDR3 residues: CASSSNRGNTEAFF. The CDR3 DNA follows: TGCGCCAGCAGCTCTAACAGGGGGAACACTGAAGCTTTCTTT. The chain employs TRBV5-1 and TRBJ1-1; 7 nucleotides match TRBD1. V trimming: 3 bases; J trimming: 1 base; junction bases outside the gene matches: 3. This CDR3 has 14 residues. In germline, CDR1 is SGHRS, CDR2 YFSETQ.

This clone appeared a single time. V usage is TRBV27 and J usage is TRBJ1-5; D gene uncertain. The CDR3 sequence is 14 residues long. Germline CDR1 is MNHEY and CDR2 is SMNVEV (reference sequence). The germline V and J ends were trimmed by 1 base and 3 bases, with 7 bases remaining between them. This chain's CDR3 is CASSLWPFNQPQHF. The DNA for the CDR3 is TGTGCCAGCAGTTTATGGCCATTCAATCAGCCCCAGCATTTT.

This chain connects TRBV28 to TRBJ1-2; 9 nucleotides agree with TRBD1. Germline CDR1 reads MDHEN; CDR2 reads SYDVKM. CDR3 length equals 14 residues. Unmatched junction bases numbered 6, after V lost 6 bases and J lost 4 bases. The CDR3 sequence: CASSETGGIYGYTF. The CDR3 nucleotides read TGTGCCAGCAGCGAGACAGGGGGTATCTATGGCTACACCTTC.

This clone was recorded only once. This chain joins TRBV7-6 and TRBJ1-6; 8 positions agree with TRBD1. The germline gives CDR1 SGHVS, CDR2 FNYEAQ. The CDR3 totals 15 residues. V lost 0 bases, J lost 10 bases, and 5 bases stayed unmatched. The chain's CDR3 is CASSLAATGGSPLHF. Here the CDR3 DNA reads TGTGCCAGCAGCTTAGCAGCAACAGGGGGATCACCCCTCCACTTT.

The chain is built from TRBV11-2 and TRBJ1-2; weak D call: TRBD1 (5 bases). The CDR3 runs 14 residues. CDR1 SGHAT and CDR2 FQNNGV come from the germline V gene. Trimming took off 5 bases at V and 2 bases at J, with 12 bases between the two ends. The CDR3 spells CASSQRQINYGYTF. The CDR3 nucleotides are TGTGCCAGCAGCCAGCGACAGATAAACTATGGCTACACCTTC.

The chain links TRBV6-4 to TRBJ1-3; no clear D gene. This CDR3 has 16 amino acids. The V gene lost 2 bases and the J gene lost 0 bases, with 11 bases spanning the gap. Looked up from germline, CDR1 is MRHNA and CDR2 is SNTAGT. This chain's CDR3 is CASSDANRGSGNTIYF. The CDR3 nucleotides are TGTGCCAGCAGTGACGCGAACCGGGGCTCTGGAAACACCATATATTTT.